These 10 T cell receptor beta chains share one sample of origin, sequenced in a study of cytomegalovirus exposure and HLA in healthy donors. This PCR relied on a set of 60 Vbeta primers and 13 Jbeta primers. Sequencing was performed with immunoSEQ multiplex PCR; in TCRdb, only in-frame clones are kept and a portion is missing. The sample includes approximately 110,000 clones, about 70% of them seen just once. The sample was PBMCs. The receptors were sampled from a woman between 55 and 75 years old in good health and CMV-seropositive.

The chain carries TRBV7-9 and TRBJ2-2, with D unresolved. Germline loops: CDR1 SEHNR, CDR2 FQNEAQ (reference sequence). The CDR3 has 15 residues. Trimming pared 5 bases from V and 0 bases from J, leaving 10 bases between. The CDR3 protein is CASSAVQSNTGELFF. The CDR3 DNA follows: TGTGCCAGCAGCGCCGTTCAGTCGAACACCGGGGAGCTGTTTTTT.

CDR3 coding DNA: TGTGCCAGCAGCTTTGAGCTGGATAATTCACCCCTCCACTTT. Amino acids: CASSFELDNSPLHF. The J gene is TRBJ1-6, the V gene TRBV13; D ambiguous. Trimming stripped 3 bases from V and 5 bases from J, with 8 bases between. Germline V gene lookup returns CDR1 PRHDT and CDR2 FYEKMQ (reference sequence). The CDR3 has 14 residues.

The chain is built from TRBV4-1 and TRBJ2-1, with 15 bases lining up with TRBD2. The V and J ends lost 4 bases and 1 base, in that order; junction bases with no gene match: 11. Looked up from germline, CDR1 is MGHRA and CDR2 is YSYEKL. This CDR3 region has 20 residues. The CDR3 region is CASSPWTSGRGKWSYNEQFF. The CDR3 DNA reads TGCGCCAGCAGCCCATGGACTAGCGGGAGGGGTAAATGGTCCTACAATGAGCAGTTCTTC.

The CDR3 region is CASSPPFGGNTEAFF. The CDR3 DNA is TGTGCCAGCTCACCACCGTTCGGGGGGAACACTGAAGCTTTCTTT. The rearrangement links TRBV18 to TRBJ1-1; D is perhaps TRBD1 (5 bases). The CDR3 has 15 residues. V was pared by 0 bases and J by 1 base, with 9 bases between. CDR1 and CDR2 (germline): KGHSH, LQKENI.

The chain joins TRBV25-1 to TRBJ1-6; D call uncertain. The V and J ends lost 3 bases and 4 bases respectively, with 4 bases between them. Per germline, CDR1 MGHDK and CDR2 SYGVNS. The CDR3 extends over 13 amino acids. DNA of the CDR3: TGTGCCAGCAGTGATCGTTATAATTCACCCCTCCACTTT. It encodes CASSDRYNSPLHF.

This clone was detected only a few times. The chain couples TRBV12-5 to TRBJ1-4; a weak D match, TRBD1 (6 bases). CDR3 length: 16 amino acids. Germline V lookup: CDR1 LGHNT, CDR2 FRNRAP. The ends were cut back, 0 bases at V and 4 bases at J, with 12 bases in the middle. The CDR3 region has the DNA TGTGCTAGTGGTTTGGTAGGGGGGGCTAATAATGAAAAACTGTTTTTT. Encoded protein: CASGLVGGANNEKLFF. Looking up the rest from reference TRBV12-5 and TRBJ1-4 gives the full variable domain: DARVTQTPRHKVTEMGQEVTMRCQPILGHNTVFWYRQTMMQGLELLAYFRNRAPLDDSGMPKDRFSAEMPDATLATLKIQPSEPRDSAVYFCASGLVGGANNEKLFFGSGTQLSVL.

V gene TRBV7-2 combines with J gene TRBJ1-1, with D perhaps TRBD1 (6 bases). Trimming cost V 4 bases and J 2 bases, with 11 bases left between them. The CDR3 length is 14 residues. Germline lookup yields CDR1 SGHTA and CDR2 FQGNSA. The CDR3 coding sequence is TGTGCCAGCAGCTCCAGGGGTGGAAACACTGAAGCTTTCTTT. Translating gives CASSSRGGNTEAFF.

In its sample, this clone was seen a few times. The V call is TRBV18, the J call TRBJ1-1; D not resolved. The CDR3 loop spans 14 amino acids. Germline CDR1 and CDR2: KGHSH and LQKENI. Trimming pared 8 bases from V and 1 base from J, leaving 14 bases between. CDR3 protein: CASREGAGNTEAFF. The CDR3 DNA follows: TGTGCCAGCCGCGAGGGCGCAGGGAACACTGAAGCTTTCTTT.

CDR3 nucleotides: TGTGCCAGCAGTTTCCCCCCCTCACAGGTGAATGAGCAGTTCTTC. Its protein product is CASSFPPSQVNEQFF. V and J are TRBV28 and TRBJ2-1, with D perhaps TRBD1 (5 bases). This CDR3 has 15 amino acids. Germline V gene data show CDR1 as MDHEN and CDR2 as SYDVKM. V shed 3 bases and J shed 7 bases, with 16 bases lying between them.

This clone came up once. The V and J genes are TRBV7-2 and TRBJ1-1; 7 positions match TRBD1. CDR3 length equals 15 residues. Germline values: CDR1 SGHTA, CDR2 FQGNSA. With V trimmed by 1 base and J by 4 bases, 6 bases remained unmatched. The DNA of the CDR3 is TGTGCCAGCAGCTTAGAAGGGGGCGCGATCACTGAAGCTTTCTTT. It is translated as CASSLEGGAITEAFF.